This T cell receptor (beta chain) comes out of a study of blood T cell repertoires in COVID-19. About the study: COVID-19 samples collected from the United States, Italy and Spain covered acute and convalescent phases.

Looked up from germline, CDR1 is LGHDT and CDR2 is YNNKEL (reference sequence). The CDR3 runs to 15 residues. The ends were cut back, 2 bases at V and 1 base at J, with 8 bases in the middle. This table comes from immunoSEQ multiplex PCR, and its TCRdb copy is limited to in-frame clones, with some not included. The repertoire has some 87,000 clones, 81% of them found once; the top ten carry 20% to 25%. Sequenced input: peripheral blood. The receptor was isolated from a man older than 75 with active or convalescent COVID-19. The V gene is TRBV3-1 (or the pseudogene TRBV3-2), the J gene TRBJ2-2; a weak D match, TRBD2 (6 bases). In DNA form, the CDR3 reads TGTGCCAGCAGCCAACGGCGGGGGAACACCGGGGAGCTGTTTTTT. This codes for CASSQRRGNTGELFF.